This TCR beta chain was found in a study of shared clonotypes between healthy human individuals. Study outcomes and limitations: A reduction in generation probabilities was seen for non-shared clonotypes relative to those shared by all four donors. In a handful of donors, roughly 5.2% of naive CD4 clonotypes appeared in common.

As concerns this clone: Its antigen remains unknown.

Once extracted for a subset, genomic DNA was divided evenly among several immunoSEQ plates. Generated by immunoSEQ multiplex PCR, the TCRdb table keeps only in-frame clones and is missing some. The data show roughly 86,000 clones, with around 68% seen just once and around half held by the top ten. The source is a man aged 25-45 years in good health. Sequenced: memory CD8+ T cells sorted from blood. Regarding subset: CD45RO+ cells pooled with CCR7-negative TemRA cells.

CDR3 in DNA: TGTGCCAGCAGTGAAGCTGGATACGAGCAGTACTTC. The encoded protein is CASSEAGYEQYF. The genes are TRBV6-1 and TRBJ2-7; D gene uncertain. The V end was cut by 0 bases, the J end by 4 bases, with 4 bases between. Looked up from germline, CDR1 is MNHNS and CDR2 is SASEGT. The CDR3 is made up of 12 amino acids.